These T cell receptor beta chains were read from a single sample in a study of shared clonotypes between healthy human individuals. Profiling relied on immunoSEQ multiplex PCR, and the TCRdb table lists in-frame clones only, not all of them. There are millions of clones in the sample; roughly 96% occur only once, and roughly 0.13% lies in the top ten. Sequencing was done on a sample of naive CD4+ T cells sorted from blood. The receptors were sampled from a man aged 18 to 30 in good health. Both conserved end residues are part of each CDR3. D genes are given only for firm matches. Expanded clones get a size class; other rows say once, few or many, or leave the size out.

clone_size | j_call | v_call | d_call | cdr3_nt | cdr3_aa
- | TRBJ2-5 | TRBV28 | - | TGTGCCAGCAGTTTGAGGGGTACTTGGGTGAACTCCCAAGAGACCCAGTACTTC | CASSLRGTWVNSQETQYF
- | TRBJ2-4 | TRBV5-6 | TRBD1 | TGTGCCAGCAGCGATACCGGACAGGGTAAAAACATTCAGTACTTC | CASSDTGQGKNIQYF
- | TRBJ2-7 | TRBV6-5 | - | TGTGCCAGCAGTTACTCTGCGGGACAGACCTACGAGCAGTACTTC | CASSYSAGQTYEQYF
- | TRBJ1-2 | TRBV9 | - | TGTGCCAGCAGCGTAGCCCCCGGGACGTCATATGGCTACACCTTC | CASSVAPGTSYGYTF
once | TRBJ1-1 | TRBV6-5 | TRBD1 | TGTGCCAGCAGTTACCAGGGGGGTCTGAACACTGAAGCTTTCTTT | CASSYQGGLNTEAFF
- | TRBJ2-7 | TRBV19 | - | TGTGCCAGTAGTCTACAGGGCTTGGAATCCTACGAGCAGTACTTC | CASSLQGLESYEQYF
- | TRBJ1-2 | TRBV5-1 | - | TGCGCCAGCAGCACCGCCCAGGGATCCTATGGCTACACCTTC | CASSTAQGSYGYTF
- | TRBJ2-7 | TRBV4-3 | - | TGCGCCAGCAGCCAAGGGGAGAAGCACTACGAGCAGTACTTC | CASSQGEKHYEQYF
- | TRBJ2-7 | TRBV6-5 | - | TGTGCCAGCAGTTACTACGGGGCCCATGAGCAGTACTTC | CASSYYGAHEQYF
once | TRBJ2-1 | TRBV2 | TRBD2 | TGTGCCAGCAGTGCGCGGGCTAGCGGGGGCTACGATGAGCAGTTCTTC | CASSARASGGYDEQFF
- | TRBJ2-3 | TRBV28 | - | TGTGCCAGCAGTTTGGGCGGCTACACTAGCACAGATACGCAGTATTTT | CASSLGGYTSTDTQYF
- | TRBJ1-6 | TRBV27 | TRBD1 | TGTGCCAGCAGTCCAACGGGACAGTCGAGCTCCTATAATTCACCCCTCCACTTT | CASSPTGQSSSYNSPLHF
- | TRBJ1-1 | TRBV2 | - | TGTGCCAGCAGTGAGCGCCGGGCAGCAAAGAACACTGAAGCTTTCTTT | CASSERRAAKNTEAFF
- | TRBJ2-3 | TRBV5-1 | - | TGCGCCAGCAGCGGCAGCGAAAGCACAGATACGCAGTATTTT | CASSGSESTDTQYF
- | TRBJ1-3 | TRBV7-9 | - | TGTGCCAGCAGATCGGACCCAGGGAGGGGAGACTCTGGAAACACCATATATTTT | CASRSDPGRGDSGNTIYF
- | TRBJ2-7 | TRBV7-8 | - | TGTGCCAGCAGCCCCCTCAGGGTGTTGTGGCACGAGCAGTACTTC | CASSPLRVLWHEQYF
- | TRBJ1-1 | TRBV30 | - | TGTGCCTGGAGTTCCGACACTGAAGCTTTCTTT | CAWSSDTEAFF
few | TRBJ2-3 | TRBV5-6 | TRBD2 | TGTGCCAGCAGCTTGGGTAGCGGGGGGAAGTCAGATACGCAGTATTTT | CASSLGSGGKSDTQYF
- | TRBJ1-5 | TRBV28 | TRBD1 | TGTGCCAGCAGCCCAGGACAGGGGGCAGGCCAGCCCCAGCATTTT | CASSPGQGAGQPQHF
- | TRBJ1-6 | TRBV5-6 | TRBD1 | TGTGCCAGCAGCTTGGAGGACAGGGGTTTATCACCCCTCCACTTT | CASSLEDRGLSPLHF
- | TRBJ1-1 | TRBV5-5 | - | TGTGCCAGCAGCCCCAACACTGAAGCTTTCTTT | CASSPNTEAFF
- | TRBJ2-2 | TRBV7-2 | TRBD2 | TGTGCCAGCAGCTTAGCGGCGGGGGTATCCGGGGAGCTGTTTTTT | CASSLAAGVSGELFF
- | TRBJ2-5 | TRBV7-9 | - | TGTGCCAGCAGCTTACCGGGGGCAGGGGAGACCCAGTACTTC | CASSLPGAGETQYF
- | TRBJ1-2 | TRBV30 | - | TGTGCCTGGAGTGTACTTGAGGGTTATGGCTACACCTTC | CAWSVLEGYGYTF
- | TRBJ2-7 | TRBV30 | - | TGTGCCGGGTCCAAGGGGGGACCTTCCGAGCAGTACTTC | CAGSKGGPSEQYF
- | TRBJ2-7 | TRBV5-6 | TRBD2 | TGTGCCAGCAGCCCCGGACTAGCCCTCTCCTACGAGCAGTACTTC | CASSPGLALSYEQYF
- | TRBJ2-3 | TRBV5-1 | - | - | CASSFGRGTDTQYF
- | TRBJ1-1 | TRBV13 | - | TGTGCCAGCAGCTTACTGGGGGGCGGTCAGAACACTGAAGCTTTCTTT | CASSLLGGGQNTEAFF
- | TRBJ2-1 | TRBV5-1 | TRBD2 | TGCGCCAGCAGCTTGGAGCGTAGCGGGAGCAATGAGCAGTTCTTC | CASSLERSGSNEQFF
- | TRBJ1-2 | TRBV28 | - | TGTGCCAGCAGTGACCCTCAACGCGTTTATGGCTACACCTTC | CASSDPQRVYGYTF
- | TRBJ1-4 | TRBV6-5 | - | TGTGCCAGCAGTTACCGAGAGGGCGCGAATGAAAAACTGTTTTTT | CASSYREGANEKLFF
- | TRBJ2-3 | TRBV28 | TRBD1 | TGTGCCAGCAGTCGGGACAGGGGCCCCACAGATACGCAGTATTTT | CASSRDRGPTDTQYF
- | TRBJ1-3 | TRBV30 | - | TGTGCCTGGAGCAGGGGTTTAAACACCATATATTTT | CAWSRGLNTIYF
- | TRBJ2-7 | TRBV11-2 | - | TGTGCCAGCAGCCCCGCCGCCTACGAGCAGTACTTC | CASSPAAYEQYF
- | TRBJ2-7 | TRBV5-1 | - | TGCGCCAGCAGCTTGGGCGGATTAAGCTCCTACGAGCAGTACTTC | CASSLGGLSSYEQYF
- | TRBJ2-3 | TRBV5-4 | - | TGTGCCAGCAGCTCGGACATCACAGATACGCAGTATTTT | CASSSDITDTQYF
- | TRBJ2-7 | TRBV21-1 | - | TGTGCCAGCAGCAAAGGAAAATACGATGGGACAGGGGGCTACGAGCAGTACTTC | CASSKGKYDGTGGYEQYF
- | TRBJ2-7 | TRBV5-1 | - | TGCGCCAGCAGTCCCGACTCTAACCGGATCAACGAGCAGTACTTC | CASSPDSNRINEQYF
- | TRBJ2-3 | TRBV5-6 | - | TGTGCCAGCAGCTTGGCACTATCTAGCACAGATACGCAGTATTTT | CASSLALSSTDTQYF
- | TRBJ2-1 | TRBV15 | - | TGTGCCACCAGCAGAGGTATGCGGTCCTACAATGAGCAGTTCTTC | CATSRGMRSYNEQFF
- | TRBJ2-1 | TRBV5-1 | - | TGCGCCAGCAGCTTGTTGGATGAGCAGTTCTTC | CASSLLDEQFF
- | TRBJ2-5 | TRBV10-3 | - | TGTGCCATGTCAGGCGGCTACCAAGAGACCCAGTACTTC | CAMSGGYQETQYF
- | TRBJ2-2 | TRBV14 | TRBD2 | TGTGCCAGCAGCCAGAGGACTAGCGGGAACACCGGGGAGCTGTTTTTT | CASSQRTSGNTGELFF
once | TRBJ1-6 | TRBV5-1 | TRBD1 | TGCGCCAGCAGCTTCGGACAGGGGAACTCACCCCTCCACTTT | CASSFGQGNSPLHF
- | TRBJ2-4 | TRBV2 | - | TGTGCCAGCCTCGCGACTAGGATAGCCAAAAACATTCAGTACTTC | CASLATRIAKNIQYF
- | TRBJ1-2 | TRBV6-1 | TRBD1 | TGTGCCAGCAGTGAAAGGGACAGGAAATATGGCTACACCTTC | CASSERDRKYGYTF
- | TRBJ1-2 | TRBV9 | - | TGTGCCAGCAGCCTAGGGGTTAATCCCTATGGCTACACCTTC | CASSLGVNPYGYTF
once | TRBJ1-2 | TRBV7-9 | TRBD1 | TGTGCCAGCAGCTTAGGGGACGGACAGGGCCCTAGCGGCTACACCTTC | CASSLGDGQGPSGYTF
- | TRBJ1-2 | TRBV6-6 | - | TGTGCCAGCAGCCTGGACAGTCTCGATTTCCAGGATGGCTACACCTTC | CASSLDSLDFQDGYTF
once | TRBJ1-1 | TRBV6-6 | TRBD1 | TGTGCCAGCAGTTACTCCGACAGGGGGCACGCTGAAGCTTTCTTT | CASSYSDRGHAEAFF
once | TRBJ2-7 | TRBV5-1 | - | TGCGCCAGCAGCTTCTACCCCGGGGGCGACCTTTTAACCTACGAGCAGTACTTC | CASSFYPGGDLLTYEQYF
- | TRBJ2-7 | TRBV6-5 | - | TGTGCCAGCAGGGGGGCAGGGGTTTCCTACGAGCAGTACTTC | CASRGAGVSYEQYF
- | TRBJ2-7 | TRBV5-4 | - | TGTGCCAGCAAGGGTGGCAGTTCGAGCTCCTACGAGCAGTACTTC | CASKGGSSSSYEQYF
- | TRBJ2-6 | TRBV4-3 | TRBD1 | TGCGCCAGCAGCCAGAGGACAGGTAGGCTCTCTGGGGCCAACGTCCTGACTTTC | CASSQRTGRLSGANVLTF
- | TRBJ2-3 | TRBV10-3 | - | TGTGCCATCACCGGGGGAGATACGCAGTATTTT | CAITGGDTQYF